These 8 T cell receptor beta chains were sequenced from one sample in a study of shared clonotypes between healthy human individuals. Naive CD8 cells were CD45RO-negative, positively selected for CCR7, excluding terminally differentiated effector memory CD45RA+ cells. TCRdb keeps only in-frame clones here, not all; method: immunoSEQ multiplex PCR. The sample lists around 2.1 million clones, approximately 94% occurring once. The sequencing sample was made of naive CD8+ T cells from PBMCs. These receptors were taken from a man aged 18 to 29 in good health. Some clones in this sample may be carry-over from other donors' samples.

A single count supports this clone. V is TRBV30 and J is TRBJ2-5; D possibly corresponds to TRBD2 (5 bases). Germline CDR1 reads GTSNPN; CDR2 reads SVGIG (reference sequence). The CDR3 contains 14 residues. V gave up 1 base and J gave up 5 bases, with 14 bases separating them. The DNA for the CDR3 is TGTGCCTGGAGTGGGGAGATAGGGTGGGAGACCCAGTACTTC. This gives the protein CAWSGEIGWETQYF.

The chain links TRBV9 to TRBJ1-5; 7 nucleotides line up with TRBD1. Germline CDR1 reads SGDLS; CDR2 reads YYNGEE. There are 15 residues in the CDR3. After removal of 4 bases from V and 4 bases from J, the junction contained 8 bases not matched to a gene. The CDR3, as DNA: TGTGCCAGCAGCCTCACCGGGACAGCGAATCAGCCCCAGCATTTT. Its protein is CASSLTGTANQPQHF.

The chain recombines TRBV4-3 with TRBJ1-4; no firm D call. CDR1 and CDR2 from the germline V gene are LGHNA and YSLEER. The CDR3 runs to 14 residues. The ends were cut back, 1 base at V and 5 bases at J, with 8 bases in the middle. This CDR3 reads CASSQGTLNEKLFF. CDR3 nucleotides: TGCGCCAGCAGCCAAGGGACCCTAAATGAAAAACTGTTTTTT.

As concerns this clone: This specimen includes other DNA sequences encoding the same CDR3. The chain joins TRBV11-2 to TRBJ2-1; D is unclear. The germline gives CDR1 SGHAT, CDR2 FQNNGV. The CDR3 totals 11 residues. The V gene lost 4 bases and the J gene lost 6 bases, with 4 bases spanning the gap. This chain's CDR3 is CASSSGNEQFF. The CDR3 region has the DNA TGTGCCAGCAGCTCGGGCAATGAGCAGTTCTTC.

The CDR3 protein is CATSSVQGPNTDTQYF. The CDR3 DNA reads TGTGCCACCAGCAGCGTACAGGGACCAAACACAGATACGCAGTATTTT. The chain has TRBV15 and TRBJ2-3; maybe TRBD1 (6 bases). Germline lookup yields CDR1 LNHNV and CDR2 YYDKDF (reference sequence). V was shortened by 3 bases and J by 2 bases, with 15 bases between the two germline ends. This CDR3 has 16 amino acids.

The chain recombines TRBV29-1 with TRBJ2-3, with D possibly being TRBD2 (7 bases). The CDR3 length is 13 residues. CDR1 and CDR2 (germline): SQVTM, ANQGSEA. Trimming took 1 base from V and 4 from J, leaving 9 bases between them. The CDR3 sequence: CSVEGGGADTQYF. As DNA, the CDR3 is TGCAGCGTTGAAGGGGGGGGCGCAGATACGCAGTATTTT.

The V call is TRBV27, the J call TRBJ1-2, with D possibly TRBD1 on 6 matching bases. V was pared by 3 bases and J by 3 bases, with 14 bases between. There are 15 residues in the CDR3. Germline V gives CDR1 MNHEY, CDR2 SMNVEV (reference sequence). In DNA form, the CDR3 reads TGTGCCAGCAGTTTGATCGCAGGGGTCCACTATGGCTACACCTTC. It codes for CASSLIAGVHYGYTF.

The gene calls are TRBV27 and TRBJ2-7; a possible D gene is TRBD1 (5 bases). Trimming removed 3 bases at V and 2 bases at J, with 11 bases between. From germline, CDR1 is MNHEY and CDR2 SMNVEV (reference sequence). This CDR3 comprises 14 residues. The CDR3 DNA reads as TGTGCCAGCAGTTTTGGGGCGGCTACCTACGAGCAGTACTTC. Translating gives CASSFGAATYEQYF.